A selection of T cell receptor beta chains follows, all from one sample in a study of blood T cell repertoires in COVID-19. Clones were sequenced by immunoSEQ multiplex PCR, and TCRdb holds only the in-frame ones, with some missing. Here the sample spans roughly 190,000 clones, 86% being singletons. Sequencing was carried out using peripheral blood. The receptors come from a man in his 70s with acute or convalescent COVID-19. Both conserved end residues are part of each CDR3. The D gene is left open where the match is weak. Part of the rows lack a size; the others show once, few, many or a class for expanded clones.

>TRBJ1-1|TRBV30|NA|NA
TGTGCCTGGGACCCAGGGAAAGGGGGGAACACTGAAGCTTTCTTT
CAWDPGKGGNTEAFF
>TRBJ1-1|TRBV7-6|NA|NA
TGTGCCAGCAGCCTACTCGAATGGGGGGTTACTGAAGCTTTCTTT
CASSLLEWGVTEAFF
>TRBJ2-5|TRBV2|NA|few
TGTGCCAGCTCAGGGGGGCGCTGGGAGACCCAGTACTTC
CASSGGRWETQYF
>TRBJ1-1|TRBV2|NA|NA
TGTGCCAGCAGTGACCCGGGGGTGGCTTTCTTT
CASSDPGVAFF
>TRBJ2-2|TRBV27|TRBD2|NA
TGTGCCAGTCAACTAGCGACGGGGGCCGGGGAGCTGTTTTTT
CASQLATGAGELFF
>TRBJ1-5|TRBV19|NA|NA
TGTGCCACTAAGACAGGATCGGGTCAGCCCCAGCATTTT
CATKTGSGQPQHF
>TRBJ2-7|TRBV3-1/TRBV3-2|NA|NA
TGTGCCAGCAGTCGAGTACCCTACGAGCAGTACTTC
CASSRVPYEQYF
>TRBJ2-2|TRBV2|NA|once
TGTGCCAGCAGTGTGGGAGGAGACACCGGGGAGCTGTTTTTT
CASSVGGDTGELFF
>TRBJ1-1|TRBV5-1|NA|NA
TGCGCCAGCACTTTGTCCCGGGGGAACACTGAAGCTTTCTTT
CASTLSRGNTEAFF
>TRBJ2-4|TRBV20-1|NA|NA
TGCAGTGCTAGAGGGAGTCCCATTCAGTACTTC
CSARGSPIQYF
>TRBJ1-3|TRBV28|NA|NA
TGTGCCAGCAGTTTATTGCAGGCAACCGCATCTGGAAACACCATATATTTT
CASSLLQATASGNTIYF
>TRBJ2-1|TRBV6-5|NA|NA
TGTGCCAGCAGTTATGCACTAGCCGTTTACAATGAGCAGTTCTTC
CASSYALAVYNEQFF
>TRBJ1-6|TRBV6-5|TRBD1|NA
TGTGCCAGCAGTTATGTCGGGACAGCAAATTCACCCCTCCACTTT
CASSYVGTANSPLHF
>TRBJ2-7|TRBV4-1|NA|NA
TGCGCCAGCAGCCAAGATTCCCAGGCCTTAGGGGGCGAGCAGTACTTC
CASSQDSQALGGEQYF
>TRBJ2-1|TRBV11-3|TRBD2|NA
TGTGCCAGCCTACTAGCGGGAAGCTACAATGAGCAGTTCTTC
CASLLAGSYNEQFF
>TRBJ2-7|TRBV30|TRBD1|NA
TGTGCCTGGAGTAACAGGGGCGAGCAGTACTTC
CAWSNRGEQYF
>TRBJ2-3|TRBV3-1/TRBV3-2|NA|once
TGTGCCAGCAGCCAAGATGCGGAGTCCGGGTGGTATTTT
CASSQDAESGWYF
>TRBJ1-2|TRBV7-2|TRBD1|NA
TGTGCCAGCAGCTTGAACAGGGGCTATGGCTACACCTTC
CASSLNRGYGYTF
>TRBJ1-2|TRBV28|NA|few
TGTGCCAGCAGTCTTAGGGGGTTCGGCTATGGCTACACCTTC
CASSLRGFGYGYTF
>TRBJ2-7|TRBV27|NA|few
TGTGCCAGTCGTATGGTTCCAATGGCTCACTACGAGCAGTACTTC
CASRMVPMAHYEQYF
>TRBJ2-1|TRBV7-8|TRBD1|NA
TGTGCCAGCAGCTTAGCGTCGACAGGGGGGCATGAGCAGTTCTTC
CASSLASTGGHEQFF
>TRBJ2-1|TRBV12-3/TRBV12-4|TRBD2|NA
TGTGCCAGCAGTTTTGGGAGCGGGGATGAGCAGTTCTTC
CASSFGSGDEQFF
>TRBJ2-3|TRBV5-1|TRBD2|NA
TGCGCCAGCAGCTTGTCCTTGACTAGCGGGGAGGATACGCAGTATTTT
CASSLSLTSGEDTQYF
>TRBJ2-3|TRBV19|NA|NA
TGTGCCAGTAGTATAGATCTAAGGGGCAGCACAGATACGCAGTATTTT
CASSIDLRGSTDTQYF
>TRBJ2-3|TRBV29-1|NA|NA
TGCAGCGTTGCTAGTCCCCTCCTGGATACGCAGTATTTT
CSVASPLLDTQYF
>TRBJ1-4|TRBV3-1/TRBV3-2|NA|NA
TGTGCCAGCAGCCAAGATTGGGAGCGTGGCGAAAAACTGTTTTTT
CASSQDWERGEKLFF
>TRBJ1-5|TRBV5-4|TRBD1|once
TGTGCCAGCAGCTTCGGGACAGATAGCAATCAGCCCCAGCATTTT
CASSFGTDSNQPQHF
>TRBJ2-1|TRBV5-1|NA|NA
TGCGCCAGCAGGAGAGTGGGGAGCTCCTACAATGAGCAGTTCTTC
CASRRVGSSYNEQFF
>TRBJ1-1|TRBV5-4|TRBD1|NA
TGTGCCAGCAGCTTTCCCCCGGGACAGGGGGCGAGAAGCACTGAAGCTTTCTTT
CASSFPPGQGARSTEAFF
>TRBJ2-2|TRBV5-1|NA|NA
TGCGCCAGCAGCTTGACTCCGACCGGGACTGGAAAAAACACCGGGGAGCTGTTTTTT
CASSLTPTGTGKNTGELFF
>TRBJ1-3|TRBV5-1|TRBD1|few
TGCGCCAGCAGCATCTCAGGGGGCTCTGGAAACACCATATATTTT
CASSISGGSGNTIYF